Sequencing of this T cell receptor (beta chain) was carried out in a study of cytomegalovirus exposure and HLA in healthy donors. The PCR had 60 Vbeta and 13 Jbeta primers. As originally analysed: About 12 million of tens of millions of unique TCR beta chains were shared, per a later count. This table comes from immunoSEQ multiplex PCR, and its TCRdb copy is limited to in-frame clones, with some not included. V, J and clone size reflect that table, while D and trimming were determined from the DNA. The top ten clones hold around 6.8% of a sample with 130,000 to 150,000 clones, over 70% of them seen once. The germline V gene has CDR1 SNHLY and CDR2 FYNNEI. Trimming took off 2 bases at V and 4 bases at J, with 17 bases between the two ends. The CDR3 is 16 amino acids. Each donor was healthy, and each was a bone marrow donor. About this clone itself: Its antigen is unknown.

Study-wide points: Being indistinguishable, some V segments were excluded, TRBV6-2 and TRBV6-3 among them.

V gene TRBV2 combines with J gene TRBJ1-2; D is uncertain. The sample consisted of PBMCs. The source of this sequence is a man between 40 and 49 years old in good health and CMV-seropositive. The CDR3 bases are TGTGCCAGCAGTGAATCAAGGACCGGGAACCGCTATGGCTACACCTTC. It is translated as CASSESRTGNRYGYTF. The variable domain in full, completed from reference TRBV2 and TRBJ1-2, reads EPEVTQTPSHQVTQMGQEVILRCVPISNHLYFYWYRQILGQKVEFLVSFYNNEISEKSEIFDDQFSVERPDGSNFTLKIRSTKLEDSAMYFCASSESRTGNRYGYTFGSGTRLTVV.